These 14 T cell receptor beta chains came from one sample sequenced in a study of blood T cell repertoires in COVID-19. Some clones are missing from TCRdb's copy, which holds only in-frame ones; the method was immunoSEQ multiplex PCR. The sample shows 100,000 to 150,000 clones, 86% of them seen only once. Sequencing was performed on peripheral blood. The receptor source for this set is a human donor in a cohort sampled during active COVID-19.

The chain recombines TRBV9 with TRBJ1-6; D remains unclear. Germline lookup yields CDR1 SGDLS and CDR2 YYNGEE. The CDR3 sequence is 19 residues long. V gave up 3 bases and J gave up 0 bases, with 19 bases separating them. The CDR3 sequence is CASSASKGEASSYNSPLHF. For the CDR3, the DNA is TGTGCCAGCAGCGCCAGCAAGGGAGAAGCAAGCTCCTATAATTCACCCCTCCACTTT.

This chain joins TRBV9 and TRBJ2-7; 7 nucleotides line up with TRBD1. Trimming cost V 1 base and J 2 bases; bases outside gene matches: 3. Looked up from germline, CDR1 is SGDLS and CDR2 is YYNGEE. CDR3 length: 14 amino acids. The CDR3 coding sequence is TGTGCCAGCAGCGTACAAGGGACAGCCTACGAGCAGTACTTC. It translates to CASSVQGTAYEQYF.

The gene calls are TRBV5-4 and TRBJ2-1, with TRBD1 matching over 9 bases. The CDR3 contains 12 residues. Trimming cost V 2 bases and J 15 bases; bases outside gene matches: 6. The germline V gene encodes CDR1 SGHNT and CDR2 YYREEE (reference sequence). CDR3 in amino acids: CASSLGDRVPFF. CDR3 DNA: TGTGCCAGCAGCTTAGGGGACAGGGTGCCGTTCTTC.

The chain couples TRBV7-3 to TRBJ2-1; maybe TRBD1 (5 bases). V lost 1 base and J 7 bases, leaving 14 bases between the germline ends. There are 15 residues in the CDR3. The germline CDR1 and CDR2 sequences are SGHTA and FQGTGA. The CDR3 DNA follows: TGTGCCAGCAGCTTAATAGGCCAGGGTAGGAATGAGCAGTTCTTC. Translation: CASSLIGQGRNEQFF.

The chain combines TRBV27 with TRBJ2-3; a weak D match, TRBD2 (5 bases). Between the trimmed V and J ends, which lost 5 bases and 2 bases, there was a span of 14 bases. The CDR3 is 15 residues long. The V gene's germline CDR1 is MNHEY and CDR2 SMNVEV (reference sequence). In nucleotides, the CDR3 is TGTGCCAGCAGTACTCCGGGAAAACTCACAGATACGCAGTATTTT. The encoded protein is CASSTPGKLTDTQYF.

The chain combines TRBV27 with TRBJ1-5; 9 bases map to TRBD1. The CDR3 runs to 16 residues. V trimming: 4 bases; J trimming: 1 base; junction bases outside the gene matches: 5. The germline gives CDR1 MNHEY, CDR2 SMNVEV (reference sequence). The CDR3 region is CASSSLTGGSNQPQHF. DNA of the CDR3: TGTGCCAGCAGTTCCTTGACAGGGGGAAGCAATCAGCCCCAGCATTTT.

V gene TRBV2 combines with J gene TRBJ2-1; the match to TRBD1 covers 8 bases. Germline V gene data show CDR1 as SNHLY and CDR2 as FYNNEI. The CDR3 covers 14 residues. With 5 bases clipped from V and 3 bases from J, the junction kept 3 bases outside the gene matches. The CDR3 protein is CASSKDRVYNEQFF. The CDR3, as DNA: TGTGCCAGCAGTAAGGACAGGGTCTACAATGAGCAGTTCTTC.

This chain uses TRBV11-2 with TRBJ2-5, with 8 bases fitting TRBD2. CDR3 length: 15 amino acids. The V gene end was trimmed by 0 bases and the J gene end by 7 bases; junction bases not matched to a gene: 7. Per the germline V gene, CDR1 is SGHAT and CDR2 is FQNNGV. The CDR3 loop is CASSLDGSGRGTQYF. The DNA for the CDR3 is TGTGCCAGCAGCTTAGATGGGAGCGGGAGAGGGACCCAGTACTTC.

The V and J genes are TRBV7-2 and TRBJ1-6; no firm D call. Germline CDR1 SGHTA, CDR2 FQGNSA. CDR3 length: 15 residues. Trimming left V 1 base short and J 3 bases short, with 7 bases between. The CDR3 DNA sequence: TGTGCCAGCAGCTTAGGAGGGTACTATAATTCACCCCTCCACTTT. This gives the protein CASSLGGYYNSPLHF.

The chain carries TRBV28 and TRBJ1-2; 8 positions match TRBD1. The CDR3 loop spans 16 amino acids. Germline V CDR1 and CDR2: MDHEN, SYDVKM. Trimming removed 3 bases from V and 4 bases from J; junction bases left unmatched: 10. For the CDR3, the DNA is TGTGCCAGCAGTTTCCGGGACAGGCCCCCAACCTATGGCTACACCTTC. It yields the protein CASSFRDRPPTYGYTF.

This chain links TRBV19 with TRBJ2-3, with 7 bases lining up with TRBD1. The V segment lost 6 bases and the J segment 6 bases; nucleotides outside the gene matches: 18. The CDR3 spans 17 residues. Germline loops: CDR1 LNHDA, CDR2 SQIVND (reference sequence). Here the CDR3 reads CASSPLEGANLLDTQYF. In DNA form, the CDR3 reads TGTGCCAGTAGCCCGCTCGAGGGGGCAAATCTTTTGGATACGCAGTATTTT.

V is TRBV11-2 and J is TRBJ2-7; 7 bases fit TRBD2. The CDR3 extends over 18 amino acids. The junction had 21 bases not matched to a gene; V was cut back by 5 bases and J by 5 bases. Germline CDR1 SGHAT, CDR2 FQNNGV. The CDR3 DNA is TGTGCCAGCAGCCCTCGGTTTGGCGGGAGTCCCCCCTTCAACGAGCAGTACTTC. Translating gives CASSPRFGGSPPFNEQYF.

The rearrangement links TRBV6-6 to TRBJ1-1; D is possibly TRBD1 (5 bases). CDR3 size: 15 residues. Trimming pared 5 bases from V and 1 base from J, leaving 14 bases between. CDR1 and CDR2 (germline): MNHNY, SVGAGI (reference sequence). The CDR3 region is CASSTIGEGNTEAFF. For the CDR3, the DNA is TGTGCCAGCAGTACCATAGGGGAGGGGAACACTGAAGCTTTCTTT.

V gene TRBV18 combines with J gene TRBJ2-7; D might be TRBD1 (6 bases). The germline CDR1 and CDR2 sequences are KGHSH and LQKENI. Trimming took off 4 bases at V and 4 bases at J, with 14 bases between the two ends. The CDR3 sequence is 14 residues long. The CDR3 protein is CASSRYGTQYEQYF. The CDR3 DNA sequence: TGTGCCAGCTCACGTTACGGGACACAGTACGAGCAGTACTTC.